Below are 9 T cell receptor beta chains sequenced from a single sample in a study of blood T cells in healthy people across ages (dated by TCRdb to 2013 to 2016). The library came from 5' RACE. The instrument was an Illumina HiSeq 2500. A second roughly 6 to 12 cycle PCR used a sample-barcoded 5' primer and a J-beta primer mix. TCRdb trimmed public reads at Q25 via fastp, called clones via MiXCR and kept in-frame beta chains. For every CDR3 protein sequence, its rows merge into one entry that carries the most common genes and DNA. The sample has 600,000 to 1,000,000 distinct CDR3 sequences on record, roughly 25% of them singletons. Jointly, the top ten make up approximately 4% of the sample. The sample also formed part of further work on T cells of mothers and their children.

Sequenced: blood. The receptors here all came from a boy aged 5-17 years in good health.

The rearrangement joins TRBV28 to TRBJ1-6; a possible D gene is TRBD1 (5 bases). The CDR3 contains 15 residues. Germline CDR1 is MDHEN and CDR2 is SYDVKM. With 4 bases removed from V and 9 bases from J, the gap between germline ends came to 16 bases. This chain's CDR3 is CASSSGPFGSSPLHF. CDR3 bases: TGTGCCAGCAGTTCGGGGCCGTTCGGGAGTTCACCCCTCCACTTT. The entire variable domain, with the rest obtained from reference TRBV28 and TRBJ1-6, is as follows: DVKVTQSSRYLVKRTGEKVFLECVQDMDHENMFWYRQDPGLGLRLIYFSYDVKMKEKGDIPEGYSVSREKKERFSLILESASTNQTSMYLCASSSGPFGSSPLHFGNGTRLTVT.

V and J are TRBV7-8 and TRBJ1-6; 7 bases agree with TRBD1. Germline V CDR1 and CDR2: SGHVS, FQNEAQ. Trimming took 4 bases from V and 11 from J; bases not matched to a gene: 8. This CDR3 is 14 amino acids long. The CDR3 DNA sequence: TGTGCCAGCAGCTCCCGGACAGGCTTTACACCCCTCCACTTT. Protein: CASSSRTGFTPLHF.

This clonotype was seen a handful of times. The V and J genes are TRBV9 and TRBJ2-5; 10 bases align to TRBD2. The J call may be in error: the DNA end matches TRBJ2-1 better. CDR1 is SGDLS, CDR2 YYNGEE, per germline. The CDR3 has 17 residues. This chain's CDR3 is CASSLTGTSVSYNEQFF. CDR3 nucleotide sequence: TGTGCCAGCAGCCTTACCGGGACTAGCGTATCTTACAATGAGCAGTTCTTC.

The J gene is TRBJ2-7, the V gene TRBV28; 11 bases agree with TRBD2. V shed 6 bases and J 4 bases; nucleotides not matched to a gene: 5. In germline, CDR1 is MDHEN, CDR2 SYDVKM. The CDR3 length is 14 residues. This CDR3 reads CASRASGRTYEQYF. DNA for the CDR3: TGTGCCAGCAGAGCTAGCGGGAGGACTTACGAGCAGTACTTC.

This clonotype appeared a single time. The chain has TRBV6-6 and TRBJ1-2; 7 bases are shared with TRBD1. CDR1 is MNHNY and CDR2 is SVGAGI in the germline V gene (reference sequence). This CDR3 has 13 amino acids. Trimming cost V 8 bases and J 2 bases; bases outside gene matches: 5. The CDR3, as DNA: TGTGCCAGCCAAACAGGGGTAAACTATGGCTACACCTTC. Protein: CASQTGVNYGYTF.

In its sample, this clonotype was seen a few times. The rearrangement links TRBV27 to TRBJ2-7, with TRBD1 identical over 8 bases. Germline CDR1 and CDR2: MNHEY and SMNVEV (reference sequence). The CDR3 is 15 residues long. The trim removed 2 bases at V and 2 bases at J, leaving 5 bases unmatched. CDR3 sequence (DNA): TGTGCCAGCAGTTTAGCCGGGACAGGACCCTACGAGCAGTACTTC. Protein: CASSLAGTGPYEQYF.

The rearrangement joins TRBV20-1 to TRBJ1-5, with D tentatively TRBD1 (5 bases). This CDR3 has 15 amino acids. Trimming cost V 3 bases and J 4 bases, with 16 bases left between them. Germline CDR1 is DFQATT and CDR2 is SNEGSKA (reference sequence). The CDR3 DNA sequence: TGCAGTGCTAGCACTCAGCAGGGTGTGAATCAGCCCCAGCATTTT. Amino acids: CSASTQQGVNQPQHF.

This clonotype has just a few counts. The V and J genes are TRBV7-6 and TRBJ2-2, with a possible D match to TRBD1 (6 bases). Germline V gene data show CDR1 as SGHVS and CDR2 as FNYEAQ. V gave up 5 bases and J gave up 6 bases, with 13 bases separating them. CDR3 length: 14 amino acids. The CDR3 sequence: CASSHPTGPGELFF. The CDR3 nucleotides are TGTGCCAGCAGCCATCCGACAGGCCCCGGGGAGCTGTTTTTT.

This clonotype was observed a few times. V is TRBV6-2 or TRBV6-3 and J is TRBJ2-5; either TRBD1 or TRBD2 may fit D (5 bases each). Matching the DNA end better, TRBJ2-7 makes the J call doubtful. From germline, CDR1 is MNHEY and CDR2 SVGEGT. The CDR3 length is 13 residues. CDR3 sequence: CAIAGTDTYEQYF. For the CDR3, the DNA is TGTGCCATCGCCGGGACGGATACCTACGAGCAGTACTTC.